This T cell receptor (beta chain) is from a study of technical replicates of blood from a handful of donors. This table comes from immunoSEQ multiplex PCR, and its TCRdb copy is limited to in-frame clones, with some not included. The sample lists approximately 70,000 clones, 95% to 98% seen once, with roughly 0.16% in the top ten. The CDR3 extends over 17 amino acids. Germline-derived CDR1 and CDR2 are SGHRS and YFSETQ. V was clipped by 0 bases and J by 3 bases; unmatched bases: 9. The sequenced sample was T cells isolated from PBMCs. The chain uses TRBV5-1 and TRBJ2-3; TRBD2 matches at 8 bases. This TCR derives from a human donor in good health. This chain's CDR3 is CASSLDPGRAGTDTQYF. In DNA form, the CDR3 reads TGCGCCAGCAGCTTGGATCCCGGGAGGGCCGGAACAGATACGCAGTATTTT.